One sample yielded the 28 T cell receptor beta chains listed below, sequenced in a study of cytotoxic CD8 clonotypes in ibrutinib-treated CLL. Here immunoSEQ multiplex PCR was the method, and the copy in TCRdb shows in-frame clones only, minus some. This table holds approximately 30,000 clones, less than 75% found once. Sequenced here: PBMCs, sampled before ibrutinib treatment. The receptors stem from a human donor with chronic lymphocytic leukemia.

V and J are TRBV28 and TRBJ2-1, with TRBD2 matching 7 bases. Germline CDR1 reads MDHEN; CDR2 reads SYDVKM. The trim removed 2 bases at V and 0 bases at J, leaving 1 base unmatched. The CDR3 has 15 amino acids. DNA of the CDR3: TGTGCCAGCAGTTTAGGCGGGAGCTCCTACAATGAGCAGTTCTTC. This gives the protein CASSLGGSSYNEQFF.

This chain connects TRBV5-1 to TRBJ1-1; D may be TRBD1 (5 bases). This CDR3 contains 15 residues. Per the germline V gene, CDR1 is SGHRS and CDR2 is YFSETQ. V shed 1 base and J shed 2 bases, with 12 bases lying between them. CDR3 loop: CASSLQGGGNTEAFF. CDR3 sequence (DNA): TGCGCCAGCAGCTTGCAGGGTGGGGGAAACACTGAAGCTTTCTTT. Looking up the rest from reference TRBV5-1 and TRBJ1-1 gives the full variable domain: KAGVTQTPRYLIKTRGQQVTLSCSPISGHRSVSWYQQTPGQGLQFLFEYFSETQRNKGNFPGRFSGRQFSNSRSEMNVSTLELGDSALYLCASSLQGGGNTEAFFGQGTRLTVV.

This clone rates as medium-sized. The rearrangement joins TRBV2 to TRBJ2-7, with 7 bases matching TRBD2. The CDR3 is made up of 18 amino acids. Germline CDR1 is SNHLY and CDR2 is FYNNEI. V lost 2 bases to trimming and J lost 3 bases; unmatched junction nucleotides: 16. The DNA of the CDR3 is TGTGCCAGCAGTGAAAACCCCCTCCTCGGGCGGGAGATCTACGAGCAGTACTTC. Translating it yields CASSENPLLGREIYEQYF.

This clone was seen only a few times. The chain carries TRBV19 and TRBJ2-7, with D tentatively TRBD2 (5 bases). The CDR3 sequence is 13 residues long. Looked up from germline, CDR1 is LNHDA and CDR2 is SQIVND (reference sequence). V lost 4 bases and J 4 bases, leaving 11 bases between the germline ends. CDR3 sequence: CASSTGNPYEQYF. DNA for the CDR3: TGTGCCAGTAGTACCGGGAATCCTTACGAGCAGTACTTC. Variable domain in full (rest from reference TRBV19 and TRBJ2-7): DGGITQSPKYLFRKEGQNVTLSCEQNLNHDAMYWYRQDPGQGLRLIYYSQIVNDFQKGDIAEGYSVSREKKESFPLTVTSAQKNPTAFYLCASSTGNPYEQYFGPGTRLTVT.

The gene calls are TRBV28 and TRBJ2-7, with 8 bases that match TRBD1. The ends lost 6 bases at V and 7 bases at J; junction bases unmatched: 11. The germline CDR1 and CDR2 sequences are MDHEN and SYDVKM. This CDR3 region has 14 residues. Written as DNA, the CDR3 is TGTGCCAGCAGGCCACACAGGGGGTGGGGAGAGCAGTACTTC. Translating it yields CASRPHRGWGEQYF.

J is TRBJ1-4 and V is TRBV5-1; 7 nucleotides agree with TRBD1. The CDR3 consists of 15 residues. Trimming removed 3 bases from V and 6 bases from J; junction bases left unmatched: 8. Germline V gene data show CDR1 as SGHRS and CDR2 as YFSETQ. As DNA, the CDR3 is TGCGCCAGCAGCTCTGTGACAGGGCTGGATGAAAAACTGTTTTTT. Translation gives CASSSVTGLDEKLFF. Full variable domain (rest looked up from reference TRBV5-1 and TRBJ1-4): KAGVTQTPRYLIKTRGQQVTLSCSPISGHRSVSWYQQTPGQGLQFLFEYFSETQRNKGNFPGRFSGRQFSNSRSEMNVSTLELGDSALYLCASSSVTGLDEKLFFGSGTQLSVL.

This sequence joins TRBV5-4 and TRBJ2-3, with TRBD1 identical over 7 bases. V trimming: 3 bases; J trimming: 3 bases; junction bases outside the gene matches: 10. The CDR3 is 16 amino acids. Per germline, CDR1 SGHNT and CDR2 YYREEE (reference sequence). The CDR3 bases are TGTGCCAGCAGCTCCAACAGGGGAAAAGAAACAGATACGCAGTATTTT. It is translated as CASSSNRGKETDTQYF.

This chain links TRBV4-1 with TRBJ2-7, with TRBD2 matching 11 bases. J gave up 4 bases and V 3 bases, and 5 bases lay outside the gene matches. This CDR3 has 15 residues. The germline gives CDR1 MGHRA, CDR2 YSYEKL. The CDR3 sequence is CASSQGTSGGYEQYF. The DNA of the CDR3 is TGCGCCAGCAGCCAGGGGACTAGCGGAGGGTACGAGCAGTACTTC.

J is TRBJ2-2 and V is TRBV5-1; 10 bases fit TRBD1. Germline trimming cut 4 bases from V and 4 bases from J; bases unmatched to any gene: 10. The CDR3 covers 17 residues. Germline assignment: CDR1 SGHRS and CDR2 YFSETQ. Here the CDR3 DNA reads TGCGCCAGCAGCCTCTTCGACAGGGGGCGCAGCACCGGGGAGCTGTTTTTT. Translating gives CASSLFDRGRSTGELFF.

V gene TRBV7-3 combines with J gene TRBJ2-5; 10 positions agree with TRBD1. The V gene's germline CDR1 is SGHTA and CDR2 FQGTGA. The trim removed 5 bases at V and 5 bases at J, leaving 2 bases unmatched. The CDR3 has 13 amino acids. Written as DNA, the CDR3 is TGTGCCAGCAGCCAGGACAGGGGGGAGACCCAGTACTTC. It is translated as CASSQDRGETQYF.

The chain couples TRBV13 to TRBJ2-7, with TRBD1 matching 8 bases. With V trimmed by 5 bases and J by 2 bases, 8 bases remained unmatched. The CDR3 runs to 15 residues. Germline CDR1 PRHDT, CDR2 FYEKMQ (reference sequence). The CDR3 loop reads CASSRGQGKAYEQYF. CDR3 DNA: TGTGCCAGCAGCCGCGGACAGGGAAAGGCCTACGAGCAGTACTTC.

The chain uses TRBV7-8 and TRBJ1-3, with D hard to call. V was cut by 1 base and J by 0 bases, with 7 bases left in between. In germline, CDR1 is SGHVS, CDR2 FQNEAQ. The CDR3 has 15 residues. The CDR3: CASSLERGSGNTIYF. CDR3 nucleotides: TGTGCCAGCAGCTTAGAGCGGGGCTCTGGAAACACCATATATTTT.

This clone turned up a few times. This chain links TRBV9 with TRBJ2-3; 7 bases fit TRBD2. The CDR3 is made up of 15 amino acids. The V gene end was trimmed by 1 base and the J gene end by 4 bases; junction bases not matched to a gene: 6. Germline CDR1 SGDLS, CDR2 YYNGEE. The DNA for the CDR3 is TGTGCCAGCAGCGTATCGGGCGGGGGAGCAGATACGCAGTATTTT. This codes for CASSVSGGGADTQYF.

The chain carries TRBV15 and TRBJ1-2, with 10 positions matching TRBD1. The CDR3 has 15 residues. Looked up from germline, CDR1 is LNHNV and CDR2 is YYDKDF (reference sequence). The V and J ends lost 1 base and 3 bases, in that order; junction bases with no gene match: 2. The DNA of the CDR3 is TGTGCCACCAGCAGAGGGGGGACAGGGGACTATGGCTACACCTTC. Its translation is CATSRGGTGDYGYTF. The full variable domain, its missing parts supplied by reference TRBV15 and TRBJ1-2, is DAMVIQNPRYQVTQFGKPVTLSCSQTLNHNVMYWYQQKSSQAPKLLFHYYDKDFNNEADTPDNFQSRRPNTSFCFLDIRSPGLGDTAMYLCATSRGGTGDYGYTFGSGTRLTVV.

In this sample, this clone turned up a few times. The chain is built from TRBV4-1 and TRBJ2-1; no reliable D call. V was clipped by 1 base and J by 4 bases, with 8 bases between them. This CDR3 contains 14 residues. CDR1 is MGHRA and CDR2 is YSYEKL in the germline V gene. CDR3 DNA sequence: TGCGCCAGCAGCCAAGGGCGGTTGTACAATGAGCAGTTCTTC. This codes for CASSQGRLYNEQFF.

This clone has more than one count but fewer than ten. V and J are TRBV6-1 and TRBJ2-2; no clear D gene. This CDR3 contains 14 residues. The germline CDR1 and CDR2 sequences are MNHNS and SASEGT. The V gene lost 4 bases and the J gene lost 0 bases, with 6 bases spanning the gap. The CDR3 is CASSVGSNTGELFF. The CDR3 DNA is TGTGCCAGCAGTGTTGGATCGAACACCGGGGAGCTGTTTTTT.

The chain carries TRBV2 and TRBJ2-7; D is ambiguous. Germline V lookup: CDR1 SNHLY, CDR2 FYNNEI. The CDR3 is made up of 12 amino acids. V was trimmed by 2 bases and J by 2 bases, leaving 4 bases between them. The CDR3 loop reads CASSERTYEQYF. CDR3 sequence (DNA): TGTGCCAGCAGTGAACGCACCTACGAGCAGTACTTC. Based on the CDR3 plus reference TRBV2 and TRBJ2-7, the full variable domain is EPEVTQTPSHQVTQMGQEVILRCVPISNHLYFYWYRQILGQKVEFLVSFYNNEISEKSEIFDDQFSVERPDGSNFTLKIRSTKLEDSAMYFCASSERTYEQYFGPGTRLTVT.

The V gene is TRBV27, the J gene TRBJ2-1; possible D gene TRBD1, 5 bases. The V gene lost 5 bases and the J gene lost 4 bases, with 18 bases spanning the gap. The CDR3 is 16 residues long. Germline-derived CDR1 and CDR2 are MNHEY and SMNVEV (reference sequence). For the CDR3, the DNA is TGTGCCAGCAGTCTTGACAGCCCAAGCCCATACAATGAGCAGTTCTTC. Protein product: CASSLDSPSPYNEQFF.

Note on this clone: Different DNA sequences within this sample yield the same CDR3. V is TRBV19 and J is TRBJ1-2; no firm D call. The CDR3 is made up of 12 amino acids. Germline CDR1 is LNHDA and CDR2 is SQIVND (reference sequence). Trimming left V 3 bases short and J 5 bases short, with 7 bases between. CDR3 coding DNA: TGTGCCAGTAGTATCTCGGTTTATGGCTACACCTTC. Its translation: CASSISVYGYTF.

The chain has TRBV10-1 and TRBJ2-2, with a possible D match to TRBD1 (5 bases). Trimming stripped 4 bases from V and 4 bases from J, with 7 bases between. The CDR3 extends over 13 amino acids. Per germline, CDR1 WNHNN and CDR2 SYGVQD (reference sequence). As DNA, the CDR3 is TGCGCCAGCAGTGCCAGGGCCACCGGGGAGCTGTTTTTT. Its translation is CASSARATGELFF.

This chain connects TRBV6-1 to TRBJ2-7; tentative D call: TRBD1 (6 bases). CDR1 and CDR2 from the germline V gene are MNHNS and SASEGT. Trimming stripped 6 bases from V and 1 base from J, with 10 bases between. The length of the CDR3 is 13 residues. The CDR3 is CASSTDRSYEQYF. CDR3 in DNA: TGTGCCAGCAGCACCGACAGGTCCTACGAGCAGTACTTC.

This clone was seen more than once but under ten times. The rearrangement joins TRBV28 to TRBJ1-5; 7 nucleotides line up with TRBD1. V gave up 5 bases and J gave up 4 bases; unmatched junction bases: 8. CDR3 length: 15 residues. Germline CDR1 MDHEN, CDR2 SYDVKM. CDR3 residues: CASSLRQGRNQPQHF. In DNA form, the CDR3 reads TGTGCCAGCAGTCTGAGACAGGGCAGGAATCAGCCCCAGCATTTT.

This clone was detected a few times. This sequence joins TRBV2 and TRBJ2-7, with D unclear. V gave up 8 bases and J gave up 4 bases, with 12 bases separating them. The CDR3 is 12 residues long. Germline V lookup: CDR1 SNHLY, CDR2 FYNNEI. The CDR3 bases are TGTGCCAGCTCCTGGGCTGGATACGAGCAGTACTTC. This sequence encodes CASSWAGYEQYF.

In its sample, this clone was seen a few times. The chain uses TRBV19 and TRBJ1-1; 7 bases match TRBD1. J gave up 8 bases and V 4 bases, and 13 bases lay outside the gene matches. CDR3 length equals 15 residues. Germline V lookup: CDR1 LNHDA, CDR2 SQIVND (reference sequence). CDR3 bases: TGTGCCAGTAGTACTGGTCGGACAGGTATATTAGAAGCTTTCTTT. Amino acids: CASSTGRTGILEAFF.

This sequence joins TRBV7-7 and TRBJ1-1; perhaps TRBD1 as D (6 bases). The germline V gene has CDR1 SSHAT and CDR2 FNYEAQ (reference sequence). CDR3 length equals 13 residues. V was shortened by 0 bases and J by 9 bases, with 11 bases between the two germline ends. CDR3 region: CASSLAAGTQAFF. The DNA for the CDR3 is TGTGCCAGCAGCTTAGCGGCTGGGACACAAGCTTTCTTT.

The chain recombines TRBV29-1 with TRBJ1-1; D not certain. Per germline, CDR1 SQVTM and CDR2 ANQGSEA. V lost 2 bases and J lost 6, with 16 bases in between. There are 14 residues in the CDR3. The CDR3 DNA sequence: TGCAGCGTTGAATCGGGCCTTACCCACGCTGAAGCTTTCTTT. It is translated as CSVESGLTHAEAFF.

This clone was detected a few times. The V gene is TRBV11-2, the J gene TRBJ2-7, with D unresolved. This CDR3 comprises 14 residues. Germline V CDR1 and CDR2: SGHAT, FQNNGV. Deletions cut 5 bases from V and 2 bases from J, with 13 bases between. The CDR3 coding sequence is TGTGCCAGCAGCCCCGGACGTCTCGCCTACGAGCAGTACTTC. Protein sequence: CASSPGRLAYEQYF.

The rearrangement joins TRBV5-1 to TRBJ1-5; D is unclear. This CDR3 has 16 amino acids. V lost 1 base to trimming and J lost 4 bases, with 15 bases between them. From germline, CDR1 is SGHRS and CDR2 YFSETQ. CDR3 sequence (DNA): TGCGCCAGCAGCTTGTTGTACAAGATGGGTAATCAGCCCCAGCATTTT. Translation gives CASSLLYKMGNQPQHF.